Listed here are 29 T cell receptor beta chains from one sample, sequenced in a study of shared clonotypes between healthy human individuals. The repertoire was sequenced with immunoSEQ multiplex PCR; TCRdb's copy has only in-frame clones and lacks some. This repertoire shows over 1.5 million clones, about 98% found once; its top ten account for roughly 0.45%. Sequenced sample: naive CD4+ T cells sorted from blood. Subset in this sample: CD45RA+ positively selected. The receptors derive from a young man in good health.

As to this clone: Different DNA sequences within this sample yield the same CDR3. This chain uses TRBV28 with TRBJ1-1; D is unclear. The CDR3 extends over 14 amino acids. V lost 3 bases and J lost 1, with 9 bases in between. Germline lookup yields CDR1 MDHEN and CDR2 SYDVKM. CDR3 nucleotide sequence: TGTGCCAGCAGTTTGGTACAGAGGAACACTGAAGCTTTCTTT. Protein sequence: CASSLVQRNTEAFF. Looking up the rest from reference TRBV28 and TRBJ1-1 gives the full variable domain: DVKVTQSSRYLVKRTGEKVFLECVQDMDHENMFWYRQDPGLGLRLIYFSYDVKMKEKGDIPEGYSVSREKKERFSLILESASTNQTSMYLCASSLVQRNTEAFFGQGTRLTVV.

V usage is TRBV13 and J usage is TRBJ2-2; tentatively, D is TRBD2 (5 bases). CDR3 length equals 16 residues. Trimming pared 5 bases from V and 3 bases from J, leaving 16 bases between. Germline-derived CDR1 and CDR2 are PRHDT and FYEKMQ (reference sequence). The CDR3 DNA is TGTGCCAGCAGCCCCCGGAGGAGAATCCACACCGGGGAGCTGTTTTTT. It yields the protein CASSPRRRIHTGELFF.

The sample holds one count of this clone. The chain combines TRBV6-5 with TRBJ2-7; 10 bases are a match to TRBD1. Germline assignment: CDR1 MNHEY and CDR2 SVGAGI. The V gene end was trimmed by 2 bases and the J gene end by 5 bases; junction bases not matched to a gene: 6. CDR3 length: 15 residues. DNA of the CDR3: TGTGCCAGCAGTTACCAGGGGACAGGGGCCCACGAGCAGTACTTC. Translating gives CASSYQGTGAHEQYF.

The genes are TRBV6-1 and TRBJ2-3, with D perhaps matching TRBD2 (6 bases). V was cut by 3 bases and J by 3 bases, with 13 bases left in between. The CDR3 is made up of 15 amino acids. Germline CDR1 is MNHNS and CDR2 is SASEGT. As DNA, the CDR3 is TGTGCCAGCAGTGATGTCGGGCGGGGTACAGATACGCAGTATTTT. This sequence encodes CASSDVGRGTDTQYF.

This chain connects TRBV15 to TRBJ1-4; TRBD1 matches 8 bases. Germline lookup yields CDR1 LNHNV and CDR2 YYDKDF (reference sequence). The CDR3 sequence is 14 residues long. The junction had 4 bases not matched to a gene; V was cut back by 3 bases and J by 7 bases. CDR3 nucleotides: TGTGCCACCAGCAGGGGACAGGTTTCTGAAAAACTGTTTTTT. This sequence encodes CATSRGQVSEKLFF.

The chain recombines TRBV4-3 with TRBJ2-6, with D possibly TRBD2 on 5 matching bases. V lost 0 bases and J 0 bases, leaving 12 bases between the germline ends. The CDR3 is 18 residues long. The germline gives CDR1 LGHNA, CDR2 YSLEER. The CDR3 region has the DNA TGCGCCAGCAGCCAAGAGGTGGGAGTATACTCTGGGGCCAACGTCCTGACTTTC. Translated, it gives CASSQEVGVYSGANVLTF.

J is TRBJ1-5 and V is TRBV28; the match to TRBD1 covers 7 bases. The CDR3 spans 16 residues. J lost 7 bases, V lost 6 bases, and 15 bases had no gene match. Germline assignment: CDR1 MDHEN and CDR2 SYDVKM. The CDR3: CASRLARDSTYQPQHF. The CDR3 nucleotides are TGTGCCAGCAGACTAGCAAGGGACAGCACTTACCAGCCCCAGCATTTT.

V is TRBV28 and J is TRBJ1-4; 9 bases are shared with TRBD1. CDR1 MDHEN and CDR2 SYDVKM come from the germline V gene. The ends lost 2 bases at V and 7 bases at J; junction bases unmatched: 5. The CDR3 sequence is 15 residues long. The CDR3 DNA reads as TGTGCCAGCAGTTTACCCGGGACAGGGTCTGAAAAACTGTTTTTT. This sequence encodes CASSLPGTGSEKLFF.

The chain has TRBV5-6 and TRBJ1-1; D is undetermined. In germline, CDR1 is SGHDT, CDR2 YYEEEE. V was shortened by 0 bases and J by 4 bases, with 10 bases between the two germline ends. CDR3 length equals 14 residues. The CDR3: CASSLGPLGTEAFF. The CDR3 coding sequence is TGTGCCAGCAGCTTGGGACCGCTGGGCACTGAAGCTTTCTTT.

This chain connects TRBV18 to TRBJ2-7; no reliable D call. CDR3 length: 14 amino acids. CDR1 and CDR2 from the germline V gene are KGHSH and LQKENI. V dropped 2 bases and J dropped 4 bases, with 12 bases sitting between them. CDR3 sequence (DNA): TGTGCCAGCTCACCAATAGGGAACCCTTACGAGCAGTACTTC. Protein product: CASSPIGNPYEQYF.

CDR3 DNA: TGTGCCAGCAGCTTTACCGGGACAGATACGCAGTATTTT. Its protein product is CASSFTGTDTQYF. The chain combines TRBV5-6 with TRBJ2-3; D gene unclear. CDR1 and CDR2 from the germline V gene are SGHDT and YYEEEE. Trimming shortened V by 2 bases and J by 3 bases, and 7 bases separated the two germline ends. There are 13 residues in the CDR3.

The chain combines TRBV11-2 with TRBJ2-6; D is unresolved. Trimming took 0 bases from V and 4 from J, leaving 10 bases between them. There are 16 residues in the CDR3. Germline V CDR1 and CDR2: SGHAT, FQNNGV. The CDR3 nucleotides are TGTGCCAGCAGCTTAGATTTAGGTTCAGGGGCCAACGTCCTGACTTTC. Amino acids: CASSLDLGSGANVLTF.

V usage is TRBV2 and J usage is TRBJ2-6; D tentatively reads TRBD1 or TRBD2 (5 bases each). Deletions cut 7 bases from V and 4 bases from J, with 20 bases between. CDR1 and CDR2 (germline): SNHLY, FYNNEI. CDR3 length: 17 amino acids. The CDR3 bases are TGTGCCAGCATGGGGGTCAGGGCCCCAAGGGGGGCCAACGTCCTGACTTTC. Its translation is CASMGVRAPRGANVLTF. The entire variable domain, with the rest obtained from reference TRBV2 and TRBJ2-6, is as follows: EPEVTQTPSHQVTQMGQEVILRCVPISNHLYFYWYRQILGQKVEFLVSFYNNEISEKSEIFDDQFSVERPDGSNFTLKIRSTKLEDSAMYFCASMGVRAPRGANVLTFGAGSRLTVL.

Details on this clone: This same CDR3 is encoded by further DNA sequences in the sample. The chain employs TRBV28 and TRBJ2-3; D is uncertain. CDR1 MDHEN and CDR2 SYDVKM come from the germline V gene. V lost 2 bases to trimming and J lost 2 bases, with 2 bases between them. This CDR3 comprises 12 residues. The CDR3 spells CASSLVTDTQYF. The CDR3 DNA is TGTGCCAGCAGTTTAGTCACAGATACGCAGTATTTT.

V gene TRBV2 combines with J gene TRBJ2-5; D is undetermined. This CDR3 contains 11 residues. From germline, CDR1 is SNHLY and CDR2 FYNNEI. V lost 7 bases, J lost 2 bases, and 5 bases lay in between. Here the CDR3 reads CASNPQETQYF. CDR3 nucleotide sequence: TGTGCCAGCAACCCACAAGAGACCCAGTACTTC. The complete variable domain, with remaining parts taken from reference TRBV2 and TRBJ2-5, reads EPEVTQTPSHQVTQMGQEVILRCVPISNHLYFYWYRQILGQKVEFLVSFYNNEISEKSEIFDDQFSVERPDGSNFTLKIRSTKLEDSAMYFCASNPQETQYFGPGTRLLVL.

The rearrangement links TRBV28 to TRBJ2-3; no reliable D call. V lost 2 bases and J lost 7, with 7 bases in between. This CDR3 has 12 residues. Germline V CDR1 and CDR2: MDHEN, SYDVKM. CDR3 sequence: CASSLRFNTQYF. The CDR3, as DNA: TGTGCCAGCAGTTTACGGTTTAATACGCAGTATTTT.

Regarding this clone: This same CDR3 is encoded by further DNA sequences in the sample. The chain recombines TRBV19 with TRBJ2-2, with 13 bases that match TRBD2. Germline V lookup: CDR1 LNHDA, CDR2 SQIVND (reference sequence). This CDR3 contains 16 residues. V was pared by 5 bases and J by 5 bases, with 5 bases of the junction left unmatched. CDR3 coding DNA: TGTGCCAGTAGTGCGAGACTAGCGGGAGGAACCGGGGAGCTGTTTTTT. As protein: CASSARLAGGTGELFF.

The chain joins TRBV14 to TRBJ2-3; no clear D gene. V lost 0 bases, J lost 4 bases, and 11 bases lay in between. CDR1 is SGHDN, CDR2 FVKESK, per germline. The CDR3 covers 15 residues. The CDR3 loop reads CASSQDLMRPDTQYF. CDR3 DNA sequence: TGTGCCAGCAGCCAAGATTTGATGAGACCAGATACGCAGTATTTT.

With regard to this clone: Distinct nucleotide sequences in the sample also encode this CDR3. V usage is TRBV28 and J usage is TRBJ2-7, with 10 nucleotides matching TRBD2. Germline V gene sequence: CDR1 MDHEN, CDR2 SYDVKM. The CDR3 runs 14 residues. Trimming cost V 2 bases and J 6 bases; bases outside gene matches: 4. The DNA of the CDR3 is TGTGCCAGCAGTTTACTAGCGGGAGTTGGCGAGCAGTACTTC. Its protein is CASSLLAGVGEQYF.

As concerns this clone: The sample holds other DNA sequences that translate to the same CDR3. The rearrangement links TRBV28 to TRBJ2-5; 10 bases align to TRBD2. There are 15 residues in the CDR3. After removal of 2 bases from V and 2 bases from J, the junction contained 2 bases not matched to a gene. Germline CDR1 and CDR2: MDHEN and SYDVKM. The CDR3 sequence: CASSLASGGQETQYF. The CDR3 nucleotides read TGTGCCAGCAGTTTAGCTAGCGGGGGTCAAGAGACCCAGTACTTC.

The chain links TRBV2 to TRBJ1-1; TRBD1 is a possible D gene (5 bases). This CDR3 spans 15 amino acids. Trimming pared 3 bases from V and 7 bases from J, leaving 18 bases between. Germline assignment: CDR1 SNHLY and CDR2 FYNNEI. As DNA, the CDR3 is TGTGCCAGCAGTGAGGTCAGGGTGGAGTTCGGTGAAGCTTTCTTT. Protein: CASSEVRVEFGEAFF.

The rearrangement links TRBV7-2 to TRBJ1-3; 7 bases are shared with TRBD1. The trim removed 4 bases at V and 7 bases at J, leaving 4 bases unmatched. The germline CDR1 and CDR2 sequences are SGHTA and FQGNSA. The CDR3 spans 13 residues. As DNA, the CDR3 is TGTGCCAGCAGCTCCGACAGGGAGAACACCATATATTTT. This codes for CASSSDRENTIYF.

The rearrangement joins TRBV7-6 to TRBJ2-1, with 12 bases matching TRBD2. CDR1 is SGHVS, CDR2 FNYEAQ, per germline. V lost 4 bases to trimming and J lost 5 bases; unmatched junction nucleotides: 3. The CDR3 consists of 15 residues. CDR3 in DNA: TGTGCCAGCAGCTCCCTAGCGGGAGGGAACAATGAGCAGTTCTTC. This translates into CASSSLAGGNNEQFF. Full variable domain (remainder filled in from reference TRBV7-6 and TRBJ2-1): GAGVSQSPRYKVTKRGQDVALRCDPISGHVSLYWYRQALGQGPEFLTYFNYEAQQDKSGLPNDRFSAERPEGSISTLTIQRTEQRDSAMYRCASSSLAGGNNEQFFGPGTRLTVL.

V is TRBV7-3 and J is TRBJ1-1, with D unresolved. Per the germline V gene, CDR1 is SGHTA and CDR2 is FQGTGA. This CDR3 is built from 14 residues. The V gene lost 1 base and the J gene lost 6 bases, with 12 bases spanning the gap. CDR3 in amino acids: CASSLMVLGAEAFF. CDR3 DNA sequence: TGTGCCAGCAGCTTAATGGTTTTAGGTGCTGAAGCTTTCTTT.

The CDR3 here is CASSLQPSYEQYF. The CDR3 nucleotides read TGTGCCAGCAGCTTACAGCCCTCCTACGAGCAGTACTTC. V gene TRBV7-2 combines with J gene TRBJ2-7; D gene uncertain. This CDR3 has 13 residues. Germline CDR1 SGHTA, CDR2 FQGNSA. Trimming left V 2 bases short and J 0 bases short, with 5 bases between.

This chain uses TRBV5-5 with TRBJ1-1; no clear D. Trimming left V 0 bases short and J 2 bases short, with 8 bases between. Looked up from germline, CDR1 is SGHKS and CDR2 is YYEKEE (reference sequence). This CDR3 has 14 amino acids. CDR3 sequence reads: CASSLDLRNTEAFF. Written as DNA, the CDR3 is TGTGCCAGCAGCTTGGATTTACGTAACACTGAAGCTTTCTTT.

The J gene is TRBJ2-1, the V gene TRBV5-6; the match to TRBD1 covers 9 bases. The CDR3 is made up of 15 amino acids. V was pared by 4 bases and J by 4 bases, with 6 bases of the junction left unmatched. Germline CDR1 SGHDT, CDR2 YYEEEE. The chain's CDR3 is CASSMGQGPYNEQFF. CDR3 nucleotides: TGTGCCAGCAGCATGGGACAGGGACCGTACAATGAGCAGTTCTTC. Filled out from reference TRBV5-6 and TRBJ2-1, the complete variable domain reads DAGVTQSPTHLIKTRGQQVTLRCSPKSGHDTVSWYQQALGQGPQFIFQYYEEEERQRGNFPDRFSGHQFPNYSSELNVNALLLGDSALYLCASSMGQGPYNEQFFGPGTRLTVL.

The chain employs TRBV9 and TRBJ2-2, with D perhaps TRBD2 (5 bases). V gave up 3 bases and J gave up 7 bases, with 13 bases separating them. This CDR3 spans 14 amino acids. In germline, CDR1 is SGDLS, CDR2 YYNGEE. CDR3 sequence: CASSAHLLGGELFF. CDR3 DNA: TGTGCCAGCAGCGCTCATCTACTAGGCGGGGAGCTGTTTTTT.

The chain uses TRBV27 and TRBJ2-6; D may be TRBD1 (6 bases). The CDR3 is 17 amino acids. The V end was cut by 3 bases, the J end by 0 bases, with 12 bases between. Germline V gene sequence: CDR1 MNHEY, CDR2 SMNVEV (reference sequence). The CDR3 DNA follows: TGTGCCAGCAGTTTGACGGACAGCGTCTCTGGGGCCAACGTCCTGACTTTC. It encodes CASSLTDSVSGANVLTF.